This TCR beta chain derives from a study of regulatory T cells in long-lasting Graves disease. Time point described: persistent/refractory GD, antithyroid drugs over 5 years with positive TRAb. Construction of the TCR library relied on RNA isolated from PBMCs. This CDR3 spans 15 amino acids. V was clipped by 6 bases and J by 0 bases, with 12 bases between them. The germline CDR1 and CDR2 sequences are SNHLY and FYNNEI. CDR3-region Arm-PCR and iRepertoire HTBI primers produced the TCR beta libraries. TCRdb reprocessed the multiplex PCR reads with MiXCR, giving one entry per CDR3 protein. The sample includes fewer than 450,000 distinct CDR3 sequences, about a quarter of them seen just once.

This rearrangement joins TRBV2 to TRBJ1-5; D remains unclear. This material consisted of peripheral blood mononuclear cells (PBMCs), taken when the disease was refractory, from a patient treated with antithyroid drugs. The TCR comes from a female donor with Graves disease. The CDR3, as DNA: TGTGCCAGCAGCCAAGCTCACAGTAGCAATCAGCCCCAGCATTTT. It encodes CASSQAHSSNQPQHF.